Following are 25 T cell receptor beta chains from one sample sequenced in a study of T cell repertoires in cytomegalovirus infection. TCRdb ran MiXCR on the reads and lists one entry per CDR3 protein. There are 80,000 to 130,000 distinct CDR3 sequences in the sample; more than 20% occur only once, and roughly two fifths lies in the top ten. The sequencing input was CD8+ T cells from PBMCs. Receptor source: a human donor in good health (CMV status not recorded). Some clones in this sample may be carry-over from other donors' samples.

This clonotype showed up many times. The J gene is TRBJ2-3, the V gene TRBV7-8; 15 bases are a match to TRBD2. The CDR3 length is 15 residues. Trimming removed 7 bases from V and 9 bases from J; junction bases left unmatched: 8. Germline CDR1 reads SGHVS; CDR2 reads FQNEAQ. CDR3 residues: CASTPAGTSGRTQYF. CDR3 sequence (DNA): TGTGCCAGCACCCCCGCCGGGACTAGCGGGAGGACGCAGTATTTT. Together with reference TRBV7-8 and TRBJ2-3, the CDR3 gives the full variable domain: GAGVSQSPRYKVAKRGQDVALRCDPISGHVSLFWYQQALGQGPEFLTYFQNEAQLDKSGLPSDRFFAERPEGSVSTLKIQRTQQEDSAVYLCASTPAGTSGRTQYFGPGTRLTVL.

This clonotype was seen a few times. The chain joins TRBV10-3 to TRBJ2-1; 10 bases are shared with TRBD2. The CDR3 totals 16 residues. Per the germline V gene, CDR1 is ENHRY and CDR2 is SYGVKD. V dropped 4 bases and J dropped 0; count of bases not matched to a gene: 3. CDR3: CAISASGGDSYNEQFF. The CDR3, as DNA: TGTGCCATCAGTGCAAGCGGGGGGGACTCCTACAATGAGCAGTTCTTC.

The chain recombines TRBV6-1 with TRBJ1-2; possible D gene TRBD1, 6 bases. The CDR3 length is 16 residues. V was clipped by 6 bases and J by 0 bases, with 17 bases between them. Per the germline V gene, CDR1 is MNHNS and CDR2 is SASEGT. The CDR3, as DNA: TGTGCCAGCAGAGTCCCGGGACAAGGAACTAACTATGGCTACACCTTC. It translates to CASRVPGQGTNYGYTF.

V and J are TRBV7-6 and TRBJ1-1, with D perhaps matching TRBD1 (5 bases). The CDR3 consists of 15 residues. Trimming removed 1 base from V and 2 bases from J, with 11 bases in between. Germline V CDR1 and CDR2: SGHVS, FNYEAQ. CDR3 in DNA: TGTGCCAGCAGCTTAGGGGAAGGGGCCAACACTGAAGCTTTCTTT. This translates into CASSLGEGANTEAFF.

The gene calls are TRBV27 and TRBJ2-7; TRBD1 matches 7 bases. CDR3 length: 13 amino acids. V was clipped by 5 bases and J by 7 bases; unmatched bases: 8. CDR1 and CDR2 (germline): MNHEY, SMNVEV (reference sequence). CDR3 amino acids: CASSPTGTREQYF. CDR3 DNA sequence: TGTGCCAGCAGTCCGACAGGGACGAGGGAGCAGTACTTC.

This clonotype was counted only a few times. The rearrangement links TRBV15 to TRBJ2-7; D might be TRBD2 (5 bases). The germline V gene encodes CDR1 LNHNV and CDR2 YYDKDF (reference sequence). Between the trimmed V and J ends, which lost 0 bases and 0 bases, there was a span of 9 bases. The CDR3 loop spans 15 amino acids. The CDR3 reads CATSRDLGSSYEQYF. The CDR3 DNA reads TGTGCCACCAGCAGAGATCTTGGGAGCTCCTACGAGCAGTACTTC.

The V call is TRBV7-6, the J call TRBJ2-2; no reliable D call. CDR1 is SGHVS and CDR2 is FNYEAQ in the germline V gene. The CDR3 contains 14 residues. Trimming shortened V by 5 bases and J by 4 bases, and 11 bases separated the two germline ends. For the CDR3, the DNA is TGTGCCAGCAGCCGAGACCTTCCCACCGGGGAGCTGTTTTTT. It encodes CASSRDLPTGELFF.

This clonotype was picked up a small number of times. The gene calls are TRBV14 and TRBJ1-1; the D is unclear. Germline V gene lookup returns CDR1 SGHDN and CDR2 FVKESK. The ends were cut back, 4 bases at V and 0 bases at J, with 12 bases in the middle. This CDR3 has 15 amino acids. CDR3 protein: CASSPFSGLNTEAFF. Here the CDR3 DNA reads TGTGCCAGCAGCCCCTTTTCTGGGTTGAACACTGAAGCTTTCTTT.

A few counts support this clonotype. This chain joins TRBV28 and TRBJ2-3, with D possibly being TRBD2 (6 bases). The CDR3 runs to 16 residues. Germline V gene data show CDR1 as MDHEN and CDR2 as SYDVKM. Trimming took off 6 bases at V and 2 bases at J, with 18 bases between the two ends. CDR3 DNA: TGTGCCAGCAGCCTACAACGGGGGACCTCCACAGATACGCAGTATTTT. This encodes CASSLQRGTSTDTQYF.

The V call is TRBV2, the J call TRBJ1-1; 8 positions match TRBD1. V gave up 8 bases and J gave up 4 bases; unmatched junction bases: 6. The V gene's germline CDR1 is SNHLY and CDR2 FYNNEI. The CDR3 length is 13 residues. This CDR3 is CASVQGASTEAFF. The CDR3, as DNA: TGTGCCAGCGTCCAGGGGGCAAGCACTGAAGCTTTCTTT.

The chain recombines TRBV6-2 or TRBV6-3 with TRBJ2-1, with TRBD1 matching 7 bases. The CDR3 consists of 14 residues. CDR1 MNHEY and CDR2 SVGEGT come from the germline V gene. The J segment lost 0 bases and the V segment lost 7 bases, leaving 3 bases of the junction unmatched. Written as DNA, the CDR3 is TGTGCCAGCACGACAGGGAGCTCCTACAATGAGCAGTTCTTC. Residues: CASTTGSSYNEQFF.

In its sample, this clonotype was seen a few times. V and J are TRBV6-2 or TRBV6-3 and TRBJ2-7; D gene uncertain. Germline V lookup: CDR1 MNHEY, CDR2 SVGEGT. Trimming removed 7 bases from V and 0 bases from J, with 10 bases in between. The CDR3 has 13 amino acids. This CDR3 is CASTKSPSYEQYF. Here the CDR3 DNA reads TGTGCCAGCACCAAAAGCCCCTCCTACGAGCAGTACTTC.

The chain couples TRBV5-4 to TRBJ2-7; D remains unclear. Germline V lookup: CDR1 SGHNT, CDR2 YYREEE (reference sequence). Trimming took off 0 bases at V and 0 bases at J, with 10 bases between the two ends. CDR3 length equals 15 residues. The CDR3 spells CASSLDSYGSYEQYF. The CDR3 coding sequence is TGTGCCAGCAGCTTGGACAGTTACGGCTCCTACGAGCAGTACTTC.

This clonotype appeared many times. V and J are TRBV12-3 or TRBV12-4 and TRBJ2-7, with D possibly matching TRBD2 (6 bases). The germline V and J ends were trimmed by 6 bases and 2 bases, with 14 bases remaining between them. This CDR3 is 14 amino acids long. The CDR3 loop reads CASSQGGGPYEQYF. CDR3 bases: TGTGCCAGCAGCCAGGGAGGCGGCCCCTACGAGCAGTACTTC.

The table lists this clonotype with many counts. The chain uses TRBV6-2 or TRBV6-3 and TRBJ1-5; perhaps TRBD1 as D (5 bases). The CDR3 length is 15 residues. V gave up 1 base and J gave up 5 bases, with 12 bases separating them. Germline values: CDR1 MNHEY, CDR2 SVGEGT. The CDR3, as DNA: TGTGCCAGCAGTTACTTGGGGCAGGGCTATCAGCCCCAGCATTTT. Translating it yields CASSYLGQGYQPQHF.

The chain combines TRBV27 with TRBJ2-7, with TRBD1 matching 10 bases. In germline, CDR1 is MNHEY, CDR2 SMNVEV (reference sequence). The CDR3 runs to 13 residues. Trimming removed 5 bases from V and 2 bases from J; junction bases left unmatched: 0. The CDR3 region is CASSGTGAYEQYF. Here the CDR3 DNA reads TGTGCCAGCAGTGGGACAGGGGCCTACGAGCAGTACTTC.

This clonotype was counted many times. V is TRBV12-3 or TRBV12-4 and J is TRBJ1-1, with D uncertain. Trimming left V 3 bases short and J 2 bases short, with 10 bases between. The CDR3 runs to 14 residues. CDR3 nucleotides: TGTGCCAGCAGTTTCCCGGGTATAAACACTGAAGCTTTCTTT. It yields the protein CASSFPGINTEAFF.

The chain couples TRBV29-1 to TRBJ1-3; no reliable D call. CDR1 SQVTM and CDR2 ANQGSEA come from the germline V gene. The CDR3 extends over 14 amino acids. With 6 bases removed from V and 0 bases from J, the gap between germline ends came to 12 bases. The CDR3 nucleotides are TGCAGCGTATATTTAGGGAGCTCTGGAAACACCATATATTTT. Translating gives CSVYLGSSGNTIYF.

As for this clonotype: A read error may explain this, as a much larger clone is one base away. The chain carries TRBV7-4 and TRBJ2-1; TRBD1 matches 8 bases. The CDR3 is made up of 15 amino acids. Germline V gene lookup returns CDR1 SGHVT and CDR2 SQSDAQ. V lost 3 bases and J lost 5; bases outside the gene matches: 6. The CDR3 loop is CASSFRQGIDNEQFF. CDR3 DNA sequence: TGTGCCAGCAGCTTCAGACAGGGGATTGACAATGAGCAGTTCTTC.

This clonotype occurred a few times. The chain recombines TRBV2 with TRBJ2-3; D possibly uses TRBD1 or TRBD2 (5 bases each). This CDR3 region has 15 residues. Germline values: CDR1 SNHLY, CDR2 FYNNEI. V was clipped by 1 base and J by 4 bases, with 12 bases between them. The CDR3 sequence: CASSEGPSRADTQYF. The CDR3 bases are TGTGCCAGCAGTGAAGGCCCTAGCAGGGCAGATACGCAGTATTTT.

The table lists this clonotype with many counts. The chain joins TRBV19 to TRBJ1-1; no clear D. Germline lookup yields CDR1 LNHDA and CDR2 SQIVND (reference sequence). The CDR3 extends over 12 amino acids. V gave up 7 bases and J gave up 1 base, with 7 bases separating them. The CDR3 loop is CASKIGNTEAFF. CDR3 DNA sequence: TGTGCCAGTAAGATTGGGAACACTGAAGCTTTCTTT.

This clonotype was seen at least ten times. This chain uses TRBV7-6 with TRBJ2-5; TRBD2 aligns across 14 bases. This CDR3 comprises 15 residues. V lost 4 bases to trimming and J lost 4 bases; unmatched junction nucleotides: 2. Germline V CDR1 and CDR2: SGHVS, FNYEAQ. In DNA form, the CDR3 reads TGTGCCAGCAGCTGGGGGACTAGCGGGGGAGAGACCCAGTACTTC. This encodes CASSWGTSGGETQYF.

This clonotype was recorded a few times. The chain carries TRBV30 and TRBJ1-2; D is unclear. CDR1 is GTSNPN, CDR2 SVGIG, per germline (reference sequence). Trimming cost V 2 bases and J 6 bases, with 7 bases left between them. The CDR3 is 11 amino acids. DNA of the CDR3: TGTGCCTGGAGTCAGACGGATGGCTACACCTTC. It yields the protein CAWSQTDGYTF.

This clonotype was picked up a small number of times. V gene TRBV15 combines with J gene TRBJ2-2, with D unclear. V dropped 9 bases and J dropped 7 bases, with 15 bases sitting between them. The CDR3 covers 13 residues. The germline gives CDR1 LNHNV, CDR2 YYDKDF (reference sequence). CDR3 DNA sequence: TGTGCCACTCTCCACGGGTTTGACGGGGAGCTGTTTTTT. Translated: CATLHGFDGELFF.

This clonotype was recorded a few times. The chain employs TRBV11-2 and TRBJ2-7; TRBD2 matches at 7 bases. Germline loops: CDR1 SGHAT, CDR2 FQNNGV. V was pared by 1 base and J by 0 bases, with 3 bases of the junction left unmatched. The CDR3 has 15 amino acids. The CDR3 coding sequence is TGTGCCAGCAGCTTAGCGGGCGGGAGCTCCTACGAGCAGTACTTC. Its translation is CASSLAGGSSYEQYF.